A selection of T cell receptor beta chains follows, all from one sample in a study of T-cell reconstitution after alpha-beta-depleted transplantation in children. MiXCR was run by TCRdb on the PCR reads, yielding one entry per CDR3 protein. This table has approximately 520,000 distinct CDR3 sequences, about 31% appearing once. Sequenced here: PBMCs from the stem cell graft donor, sampled from the stem cell graft. The receptors derive from a human donor who donated a stem cell graft to a child with aplastic anemia. The CDR3 runs from the conserved cysteine through the conserved F or W. The order of the fields is V gene, D gene, clone size, J gene, CDR3 DNA, CDR3 protein. D genes are given only for firm matches. Clone size is stated in some rows and not others, as once, few, many or a class when expanded.

v_gene: TRBV7-9; d_gene: .; abundance: few; j_gene: TRBJ1-1; CDR3nt: TGTGCCAGCAGCTTAGTCGCCAGGGTCACTGAAGCTTTCTTT; CDR3aa: CASSLVARVTEAFF
v_gene: TRBV20-1; d_gene: .; abundance: few; j_gene: TRBJ2-5; CDR3nt: TGCAGTGCTCACCGCGGACACCTCCAAGAGACCCAGTACTTC; CDR3aa: CSAHRGHLQETQYF
v_gene: TRBV5-4; d_gene: .; abundance: .; j_gene: TRBJ2-1; CDR3nt: TGTGCCAGCAGCTCAACTAACAATGAGCAGTTCTTC; CDR3aa: CASSSTNNEQFF
v_gene: TRBV6-2/TRBV6-3; d_gene: .; abundance: few; j_gene: TRBJ2-4; CDR3nt: TGTGCCAGCAGTTACCCCCAGGGAGTGGACAAAAACATTCAGTACTTC; CDR3aa: CASSYPQGVDKNIQYF
v_gene: TRBV27; d_gene: .; abundance: .; j_gene: TRBJ1-2; CDR3nt: TGTGCCAGCAGTTCTTCTGACAGGCTAACTCTCTATGGCTACACCTTC; CDR3aa: CASSSSDRLTLYGYTF
v_gene: TRBV6-1; d_gene: TRBD1; abundance: few; j_gene: TRBJ2-3; CDR3nt: TGTGCCAGCAGTGGGACGACGGGACAGAACACAGATACGCAGTATTTT; CDR3aa: CASSGTTGQNTDTQYF
v_gene: TRBV27; d_gene: TRBD1; abundance: many; j_gene: TRBJ1-5; CDR3nt: TGTGCCAGCAGTTTAGGCAGGGGGAATCAGCCCCAGCATTTT; CDR3aa: CASSLGRGNQPQHF
v_gene: TRBV5-1; d_gene: .; abundance: .; j_gene: TRBJ1-4; CDR3nt: TGCGCCAGCAGCTTGGACAGGCTTGGTAATGAAAAACTGTTTTTT; CDR3aa: CASSLDRLGNEKLFF
v_gene: TRBV27; d_gene: .; abundance: few; j_gene: TRBJ2-5; CDR3nt: TGTGCCAGCAGTACCCGAGCGGACCGCCAAGAGACCCAGTACTTC; CDR3aa: CASSTRADRQETQYF
v_gene: TRBV20-1; d_gene: TRBD1; abundance: few; j_gene: TRBJ2-1; CDR3nt: TGCAGTGCTAGGGAAGGGGGCCATAACAATGAGCAGTTCTTC; CDR3aa: CSAREGGHNNEQFF
v_gene: TRBV7-2; d_gene: .; abundance: .; j_gene: TRBJ2-5; CDR3nt: TGTGCCAGCAGCGAAAGACTAGAAGAGACCCAGTACTTC; CDR3aa: CASSERLEETQYF
v_gene: TRBV10-1; d_gene: TRBD1; abundance: .; j_gene: TRBJ1-2; CDR3nt: TGCGCCATCGTAGGGGGACAGGGAGGCTATGGCTACACCTTC; CDR3aa: CAIVGGQGGYGYTF
v_gene: TRBV11-2; d_gene: TRBD2; abundance: .; j_gene: TRBJ2-3; CDR3nt: TGTGCCAGCAGCTTAATAGCGGGAGGGAGCACAGATACGCAGTATTTT; CDR3aa: CASSLIAGGSTDTQYF
v_gene: TRBV24-1; d_gene: .; abundance: .; j_gene: TRBJ2-3; CDR3nt: TGTGCCACCAGGCATGGACAGAGCACAGATACGCAGTATTTT; CDR3aa: CATRHGQSTDTQYF
v_gene: TRBV29-1; d_gene: .; abundance: .; j_gene: TRBJ2-1; CDR3nt: TGCAGCGTTGTCGTCATCAGGGCTGAGCAGTTCTTC; CDR3aa: CSVVVIRAEQFF
v_gene: TRBV30; d_gene: .; abundance: .; j_gene: TRBJ2-1; CDR3nt: TGTGCCTGGAGTCAACCCGGGTTAAGGGAAGGTGAGCAGTTCTTC; CDR3aa: CAWSQPGLREGEQFF
v_gene: TRBV5-1; d_gene: .; abundance: .; j_gene: TRBJ2-6; CDR3nt: TGCGCCAGCAGCCCGGACTTGGGAGCCTCTGGGGCCAACGTCCTGACTTTC; CDR3aa: CASSPDLGASGANVLTF
v_gene: TRBV7-6; d_gene: .; abundance: .; j_gene: TRBJ2-7; CDR3nt: TGTGCCAGCAGCCCCCAGGGAACCTACGAGCAGTACTTC; CDR3aa: CASSPQGTYEQYF
v_gene: TRBV19; d_gene: TRBD2; abundance: .; j_gene: TRBJ2-1; CDR3nt: TGTGCCAGTAGGGAGACTAGCGGGAGGGCCAGTGAGCAGTTCTTC; CDR3aa: CASRETSGRASEQFF
v_gene: TRBV3-1; d_gene: TRBD2; abundance: few; j_gene: TRBJ2-1; CDR3nt: TGTGCCAGCAGCCAAGGGACTAGCGGACCCAATGAGCAGTTCTTC; CDR3aa: CASSQGTSGPNEQFF
v_gene: TRBV5-1; d_gene: .; abundance: few; j_gene: TRBJ2-1; CDR3nt: TGCGCCAGCAGCTTCTTAAGGGGAGCTAACTCCTACAATGAGCAGTTCTTC; CDR3aa: CASSFLRGANSYNEQFF
v_gene: TRBV6-2/TRBV6-3; d_gene: .; abundance: .; j_gene: TRBJ2-3; CDR3nt: TGTGCCAGCGGAGAATCGGATACGCAGTATTTT; CDR3aa: CASGESDTQYF
v_gene: TRBV7-6; d_gene: TRBD2; abundance: .; j_gene: TRBJ2-1; CDR3nt: TGTGCCAGCAGCTTTACAAGGACTAGCGGGAGGGCCTCCTACAATGAGCAGTTCTTC; CDR3aa: CASSFTRTSGRASYNEQFF